Only one count was recorded for the clone carrying this TCR beta chain. Antigen unknown. The source of the sample is a study of a mutant IDH1 vaccine in newly diagnosed glioma. Study as a whole: Prior therapy was radiotherapy, temozolomide, or both; most received both. V12 occurred at week 35 and V13 at week 47.

Time point: week 35, safety follow-up. In the vaccine, a single dose held 300 ug of the mutant IDH1 20-mer peptide, along with topical imiquimod. Vaccinations, eight in total, occurred in weeks 1, 3, 5, 7, 11, 15, 19, 23. There were new WHO grade 3 or 4 astrocytomas in the donors, and these were IDH1-mutant and ATRX-lost. Germline values: CDR1 MNHEY, CDR2 SVGAGI. The CDR3 runs 14 residues. The V end was cut by 7 bases, the J end by 2 bases, with 14 bases between. TCRdb keeps only in-frame clones here, not all; method: immunoSEQ multiplex PCR. Of tens of thousands of clones detected, roughly 80% appear once; the ten largest clones hold 4.5% to 6%.

This chain uses TRBV6-5 with TRBJ1-1; D remains ambiguous. Sequenced material: PBMCs, taken from a glioma patient whose treatment included an IDH1 peptide vaccine. The sequence came from a man aged 35 to 55 with glioma. The CDR3 loop is CASTHRGRNTEAFF. The CDR3 DNA is TGTGCCAGCACCCATCGGGGAAGAAACACTGAAGCTTTCTTT.